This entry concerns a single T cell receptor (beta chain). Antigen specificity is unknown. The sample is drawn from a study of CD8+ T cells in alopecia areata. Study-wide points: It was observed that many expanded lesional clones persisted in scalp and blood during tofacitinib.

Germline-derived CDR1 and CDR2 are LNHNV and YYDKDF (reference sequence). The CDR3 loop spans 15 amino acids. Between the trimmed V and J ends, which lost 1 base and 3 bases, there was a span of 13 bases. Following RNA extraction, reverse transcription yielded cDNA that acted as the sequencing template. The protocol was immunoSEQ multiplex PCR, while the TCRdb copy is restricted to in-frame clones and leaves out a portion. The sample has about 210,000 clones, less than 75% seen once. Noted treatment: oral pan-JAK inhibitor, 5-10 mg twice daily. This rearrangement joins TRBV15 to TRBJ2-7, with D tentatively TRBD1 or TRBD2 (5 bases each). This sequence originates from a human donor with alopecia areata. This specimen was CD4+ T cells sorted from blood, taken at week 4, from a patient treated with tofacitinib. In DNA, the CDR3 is TGTGCCACCAGCAGAGGGAGAGGGACCTACTACGAGCAGTACTTC. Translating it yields CATSRGRGTYYEQYF. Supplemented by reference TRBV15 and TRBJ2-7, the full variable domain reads DAMVIQNPRYQVTQFGKPVTLSCSQTLNHNVMYWYQQKSSQAPKLLFHYYDKDFNNEADTPDNFQSRRPNTSFCFLDIRSPGLGDTAMYLCATSRGRGTYYEQYFGPGTRLTVT.